The 13 T cell receptor beta chains presented below share a single source sample, sequenced in a study of beta chain features in type 1 diabetes. Every isolated RNA sample was fully reverse transcribed, so sequencing captured expressed TCRB transcripts. Clones were read by immunoSEQ multiplex PCR, and TCRdb kept only the in-frame ones, dropping some. The table records approximately 330,000 clones, approximately 9.9% of them present only once. Sequencing was performed on naive CD4+ T cells from blood. The source of these receptors is a woman aged 25-40 years in good health.

This clone has just a few counts. The rearrangement links TRBV7-2 to TRBJ2-3; perhaps TRBD2 as D (5 bases). Between the trimmed V and J ends, which lost 0 bases and 4 bases, there was a span of 14 bases. This CDR3 is built from 16 residues. Germline lookup yields CDR1 SGHTA and CDR2 FQGNSA. CDR3 residues: CASSLAQTKMADTQYF. The CDR3 DNA is TGTGCCAGCAGCTTAGCCCAGACTAAGATGGCAGATACGCAGTATTTT.

This chain uses TRBV30 with TRBJ2-1; the match to TRBD2 covers 9 bases. The CDR3 runs 16 residues. The germline V gene encodes CDR1 GTSNPN and CDR2 SVGIG (reference sequence). V was clipped by 3 bases and J by 1 base; unmatched bases: 7. The DNA for the CDR3 is TGTGCCTGGAGGGTTAGCGGGAGTGGGTCCTACAATGAGCAGTTCTTC. Its protein product is CAWRVSGSGSYNEQFF.

This rearrangement joins TRBV5-4 to TRBJ2-5; 11 bases line up with TRBD2. Trimming at V came to 4 bases and at J to 13 bases, leaving 12 bases not matched to a gene. This CDR3 is 14 amino acids long. CDR1 SGHNT and CDR2 YYREEE come from the germline V gene (reference sequence). CDR3 in DNA: TGTGCCAGCAGCGTTAGCGGGAGGGGGCTAATTTGGTACTTC. Residues: CASSVSGRGLIWYF.

The chain combines TRBV4-2 with TRBJ2-2; no reliable D call. There are 16 residues in the CDR3. The germline gives CDR1 LGHNA, CDR2 YNFKEQ. V was shortened by 5 bases and J by 0 bases, with 13 bases between the two germline ends. In nucleotides, the CDR3 is TGTGCCAGCAGCTCACAGACAATTACGAACACCGGGGAGCTGTTTTTT. This gives the protein CASSSQTITNTGELFF.

In this sample, this clone turned up a few times. This chain connects TRBV29-1 to TRBJ1-5; 8 nucleotides line up with TRBD1. The CDR3 extends over 14 amino acids. V lost 7 bases and J lost 3; bases outside the gene matches: 8. CDR1 and CDR2 from the germline V gene are SQVTM and ANQGSEA. This chain's CDR3 is CSAWTGNNNQPQHF. DNA of the CDR3: TGCAGCGCATGGACAGGGAACAACAATCAGCCCCAGCATTTT.

This chain links TRBV9 with TRBJ1-1, with D possibly being TRBD1 (5 bases). CDR3 length: 15 amino acids. Per the germline V gene, CDR1 is SGDLS and CDR2 is YYNGEE. Trimming left V 5 bases short and J 4 bases short, with 18 bases between. The CDR3 DNA follows: TGTGCCAGCAGAGGCCTCCAGGAGGGGAGCACTGAAGCTTTCTTT. Protein product: CASRGLQEGSTEAFF.

A note on this clone: Additional DNA sequences in this sample encode the identical CDR3. The rearrangement uses TRBV7-2 and TRBJ2-5; TRBD1 matches 7 bases. CDR3 length: 13 residues. V shed 3 bases, J shed 2 bases, and the junction held 0 bases outside the gene matches. The germline V gene has CDR1 SGHTA and CDR2 FQGNSA. CDR3 amino acids: CASSLGQQETQYF. In nucleotides, the CDR3 is TGTGCCAGCAGCTTGGGACAGCAAGAGACCCAGTACTTC.

The chain recombines TRBV28 with TRBJ2-3, with D perhaps TRBD1 (6 bases). CDR3 length: 13 amino acids. V dropped 8 bases and J dropped 6 bases, with 15 bases sitting between them. CDR1 is MDHEN, CDR2 SYDVKM, per germline. The CDR3 region has the DNA TGTGCCAGCTTCCGGTCAGGGGTGGATACGCAGTATTTT. Translated, it gives CASFRSGVDTQYF. Full variable domain (outside the CDR3, taken from reference TRBV28 and TRBJ2-3): DVKVTQSSRYLVKRTGEKVFLECVQDMDHENMFWYRQDPGLGLRLIYFSYDVKMKEKGDIPEGYSVSREKKERFSLILESASTNQTSMYLCASFRSGVDTQYFGPGTRLTVL.

In this sample, this clone turned up a few times. V gene TRBV12-2 combines with J gene TRBJ2-5; TRBD1, the table's D call, was not compared with the DNA. TRBV12-2 is noted as a pseudogene. This CDR3 comprises 14 residues. In DNA form, the CDR3 reads TGTGCAAGTCGCTTAGCGCGGCCTCCAGGGGAGCAGTACTTC. It encodes CASRLARPPGEQYF.

This chain connects TRBV11-2 to TRBJ1-1, with D unresolved. Germline CDR1 reads SGHAT; CDR2 reads FQNNGV. V lost 3 bases to trimming and J lost 1 base, with 15 bases between them. The CDR3 consists of 16 residues. The CDR3 nucleotides are TGTGCCAGCAGCTTGGCCCTCCCGGCGGGGAACACTGAAGCTTTCTTT. This encodes CASSLALPAGNTEAFF.

This rearrangement joins TRBV27 to TRBJ2-7; 10 bases line up with TRBD1. The CDR3 runs 13 residues. V trimming: 8 bases; J trimming: 6 bases; junction bases outside the gene matches: 7. Germline V CDR1 and CDR2: MNHEY, SMNVEV (reference sequence). The CDR3 sequence is CASRTTGGLEQYF. The CDR3 DNA follows: TGTGCCAGCCGAACGACAGGGGGCCTCGAGCAGTACTTC.

The chain has TRBV6-5 and TRBJ2-3, with a weak D call TRBD1 (6 bases). Germline loops: CDR1 MNHEY, CDR2 SVGAGI. The V gene lost 7 bases and the J gene lost 3 bases, with 11 bases spanning the gap. The CDR3 has 13 amino acids. CDR3 nucleotides: TGTGCCAGCACCCTGGACAGAACAGATACGCAGTATTTT. Protein sequence: CASTLDRTDTQYF.

The V and J genes are TRBV7-6 and TRBJ2-2, with D unclear. Trimming cost V 2 bases and J 7 bases, with 23 bases left between them. CDR1 and CDR2 (germline): SGHVS, FNYEAQ. This CDR3 comprises 18 residues. The CDR3 is CASSLRSGQATGNGELFF. CDR3 nucleotides: TGTGCCAGCAGCTTAAGATCTGGTCAGGCAACCGGTAACGGGGAGCTGTTTTTT.